The T cell receptor (beta chain) described here comes from a study of blood T cell repertoires in COVID-19. Study context: Sites in the United States, Italy and Spain provided acute and convalescent COVID-19 samples. T cells, B-cell-depleted T cells, or PBMCs supplied cDNA or gDNA.

This CDR3 spans 12 amino acids. Germline V gene sequence: CDR1 SQVTM, CDR2 ANQGSEA. The J segment lost 4 bases and the V segment lost 5 bases, leaving 4 bases of the junction unmatched. Methods used by the authors: The authors estimated nucleated cell counts from reference gene primer amplification. Only in-frame clones appear in the TCRdb table, and some are missing; sequencing was by immunoSEQ multiplex PCR. The V and J calls and the clone size are those of that table, but D and trimming were determined from the DNA. The sample consists of over 150,000 clones, around 74% of them appearing once. The sequencing input was peripheral blood. The J gene is TRBJ2-7, the V gene TRBV29-1; 8 nucleotides line up with TRBD1. The TCR was taken from a man between 65 and 79 years old with acute or convalescent COVID-19. The CDR3 coding sequence is TGCAGCGTTCTGACAGGGGCTTACGAGCAGTACTTC. Encoded protein: CSVLTGAYEQYF.